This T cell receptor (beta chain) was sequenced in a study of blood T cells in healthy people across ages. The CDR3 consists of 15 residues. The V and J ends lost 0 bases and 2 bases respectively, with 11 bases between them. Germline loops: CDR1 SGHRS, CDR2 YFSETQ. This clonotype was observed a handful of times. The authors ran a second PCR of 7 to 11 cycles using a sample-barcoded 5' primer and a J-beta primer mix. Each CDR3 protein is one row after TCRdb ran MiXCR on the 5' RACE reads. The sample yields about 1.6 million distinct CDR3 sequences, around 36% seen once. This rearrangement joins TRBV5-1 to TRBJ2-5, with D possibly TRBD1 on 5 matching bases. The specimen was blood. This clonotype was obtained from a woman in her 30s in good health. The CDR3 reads CASSLGPGRQETQYF. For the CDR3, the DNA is TGCGCCAGCAGCTTGGGGCCAGGGCGGCAAGAGACCCAGTACTTC.